One sample yielded the 24 T cell receptor beta chains listed below, sequenced in a study of shared clonotypes between healthy human individuals. This table comes from immunoSEQ multiplex PCR, and its TCRdb copy is limited to in-frame clones, with some not included. The table records approximately 1.4 million clones, 98% of them present only once. Sequencing was done on a sample of naive CD4+ T cells sorted from blood. Subset specified: CD45RA+ positively selected. Receptors originate from a man aged 30 to 45 in good health.

This clone was detected once. V and J are TRBV15 and TRBJ2-2; TRBD2 agrees at 14 bases. The ends lost 7 bases at V and 1 base at J; junction bases unmatched: 8. The germline V gene encodes CDR1 LNHNV and CDR2 YYDKDF (reference sequence). This CDR3 region has 18 residues. CDR3 DNA sequence: TGTGCCACCAAACCGGGACTAGCGGGAGCAGGGAACACCGGGGAGCTGTTTTTT. Translation gives CATKPGLAGAGNTGELFF.

The chain recombines TRBV5-1 with TRBJ2-1; TRBD2 aligns across 8 bases. The CDR3 extends over 18 amino acids. V lost 5 bases to trimming and J lost 1 base; unmatched junction nucleotides: 14. Germline lookup yields CDR1 SGHRS and CDR2 YFSETQ. CDR3 amino acids: CASRSLGSERGSYNEQFF. CDR3 DNA sequence: TGCGCCAGCAGGAGCTTGGGGTCGGAGCGGGGGTCCTACAATGAGCAGTTCTTC. The whole variable domain, filled in from reference TRBV5-1 and TRBJ2-1, reads KAGVTQTPRYLIKTRGQQVTLSCSPISGHRSVSWYQQTPGQGLQFLFEYFSETQRNKGNFPGRFSGRQFSNSRSEMNVSTLELGDSALYLCASRSLGSERGSYNEQFFGPGTRLTVL.

This rearrangement joins TRBV30 to TRBJ1-3; possibly TRBD1 for D (5 bases). Trimming took 4 bases from V and 4 from J, leaving 11 bases between them. Per germline, CDR1 GTSNPN and CDR2 SVGIG (reference sequence). The CDR3 covers 13 residues. In nucleotides, the CDR3 is TGTGCCTGGACCCGATGGGGGGGAAACACCATATATTTT. Protein sequence: CAWTRWGGNTIYF. Full variable domain (missing parts from reference TRBV30 and TRBJ1-3): SQTIHQWPATLVQPVGSPLSLECTVEGTSNPNLYWYRQAAGRGLQLLFYSVGIGQISSEVPQNLSASRPQDRQFILSSKKLLLSDSGFYLCAWTRWGGNTIYFGEGSWLTVV.

The rearrangement links TRBV19 to TRBJ2-2; D call uncertain. The ends were cut back, 3 bases at V and 2 bases at J, with 7 bases in the middle. The CDR3 is 14 amino acids. In germline, CDR1 is LNHDA, CDR2 SQIVND (reference sequence). The CDR3 DNA sequence: TGTGCCAGTAGTATTAGCCTCAACACCGGGGAGCTGTTTTTT. Protein sequence: CASSISLNTGELFF.

V is TRBV7-9 and J is TRBJ2-7, with D possibly matching TRBD1 (6 bases). The V end lost 2 bases, the J end lost 3 bases, and 14 bases lay between the germline ends. The CDR3 extends over 15 amino acids. The V gene's germline CDR1 is SEHNR and CDR2 FQNEAQ (reference sequence). CDR3 nucleotide sequence: TGTGCCAGCAGCTTAATACGAAAAGGGGGCTACGAGCAGTACTTC. Translating gives CASSLIRKGGYEQYF.

The chain links TRBV7-9 to TRBJ2-7; D not resolved. Trimming took off 4 bases at V and 5 bases at J, with 12 bases between the two ends. CDR3 size: 13 residues. The germline V gene encodes CDR1 SEHNR and CDR2 FQNEAQ (reference sequence). The CDR3: CASSSPLRDEQYF. The CDR3 DNA reads TGTGCCAGCAGCTCGCCCCTTCGTGACGAGCAGTACTTC.

The J gene is TRBJ2-3, the V gene TRBV11-2; D unresolved. Germline V CDR1 and CDR2: SGHAT, FQNNGV. V lost 3 bases to trimming and J lost 4 bases, with 11 bases between them. This CDR3 spans 14 amino acids. The CDR3 sequence: CASSLPWVPDTQYF. CDR3 sequence (DNA): TGTGCCAGCAGCTTGCCTTGGGTCCCAGATACGCAGTATTTT.

The rearrangement links TRBV6-6 to TRBJ2-3; D perhaps matches TRBD1 (6 bases). V was cut by 6 bases and J by 4 bases, with 17 bases left in between. Germline V gives CDR1 MNHNY, CDR2 SVGAGI (reference sequence). This CDR3 has 15 amino acids. CDR3 region: CASSPTGGRADTQYF. As DNA, the CDR3 is TGTGCCAGCAGCCCGACAGGAGGACGTGCAGATACGCAGTATTTT.

The chain joins TRBV5-4 to TRBJ1-2; 7 bases align to TRBD1. J lost 8 bases, V lost 2 bases, and 9 bases had no gene match. Germline CDR1 and CDR2: SGHNT and YYREEE (reference sequence). CDR3 length equals 14 residues. CDR3 sequence (DNA): TGTGCCAGCAGCTTTAGTGGGACAGAGGGCGGCTACACCTTC. Its protein is CASSFSGTEGGYTF.

This chain connects TRBV27 to TRBJ2-3; D unclear. Germline lookup yields CDR1 MNHEY and CDR2 SMNVEV (reference sequence). The germline V and J ends were trimmed by 3 bases and 0 bases, with 4 bases remaining between them. CDR3 length equals 13 residues. As DNA, the CDR3 is TGTGCCAGCAGTTTTGGTAGCACAGATACGCAGTATTTT. Amino acid sequence: CASSFGSTDTQYF.

The gene calls are TRBV5-4 and TRBJ1-1; D is uncertain. Trimming pared 4 bases from V and 3 bases from J, leaving 10 bases between. Germline CDR1 SGHNT, CDR2 YYREEE (reference sequence). The CDR3 covers 13 residues. The CDR3 region has the DNA TGTGCCAGCAGCCCCGATTTGTACACTGAAGCTTTCTTT. This encodes CASSPDLYTEAFF.

This clone has just one count. The V gene is TRBV28, the J gene TRBJ1-2, with 9 bases aligning to TRBD1. In germline, CDR1 is MDHEN, CDR2 SYDVKM. CDR3 length: 13 amino acids. V dropped 6 bases and J dropped 8; count of bases not matched to a gene: 7. Here the CDR3 reads CASRPTGGAGYTF. In DNA, the CDR3 is TGTGCCAGCAGACCCACAGGGGGCGCCGGCTACACCTTC.

The chain uses TRBV2 and TRBJ2-7, with a tentative D call TRBD2 (6 bases). Germline assignment: CDR1 SNHLY and CDR2 FYNNEI. The CDR3 runs 15 residues. The V end lost 4 bases, the J end lost 2 bases, and 15 bases lay between the germline ends. The CDR3 is CASSAFVGRAYEQYF. In DNA, the CDR3 is TGTGCCAGCAGTGCATTTGTCGGGAGAGCCTACGAGCAGTACTTC. Complete variable domain (other parts from reference TRBV2 and TRBJ2-7): EPEVTQTPSHQVTQMGQEVILRCVPISNHLYFYWYRQILGQKVEFLVSFYNNEISEKSEIFDDQFSVERPDGSNFTLKIRSTKLEDSAMYFCASSAFVGRAYEQYFGPGTRLTVT.

The chain carries TRBV5-4 and TRBJ1-1, with D uncertain. Germline V lookup: CDR1 SGHNT, CDR2 YYREEE (reference sequence). V was shortened by 2 bases and J by 4 bases, with 12 bases between the two germline ends. There are 14 residues in the CDR3. The DNA of the CDR3 is TGTGCCAGCAGCTTCCGGGCAGCCGGCACTGAAGCTTTCTTT. This translates into CASSFRAAGTEAFF.

Turning to this clone: Other DNA variants within this sample encode the same CDR3. The chain combines TRBV5-1 with TRBJ2-7; D not certain. Germline V CDR1 and CDR2: SGHRS, YFSETQ. This CDR3 region has 11 residues. V lost 4 bases to trimming and J lost 4 bases, with 6 bases between them. This CDR3 reads CASSGEYEQYF. CDR3 coding DNA: TGCGCCAGCAGCGGAGAATACGAGCAGTACTTC.

DNA of the CDR3: TGTGCCAGCAGCCGTCTAAGGCGGGAGGGCCCCCTCCCGAACACCGGGGAGCTGTTTTTT. The encoded protein is CASSRLRREGPLPNTGELFF. The J gene is TRBJ2-2, the V gene TRBV7-6; 9 positions agree with TRBD2. V shed 5 bases and J 0 bases; nucleotides not matched to a gene: 16. The CDR3 totals 20 residues. Germline CDR1 reads SGHVS; CDR2 reads FNYEAQ.

The chain links TRBV29-1 to TRBJ2-2; the D call may be TRBD1 or TRBD2 (5 bases each). Germline assignment: CDR1 SQVTM and CDR2 ANQGSEA. Between the trimmed V and J ends, which lost 4 bases and 7 bases, there was a span of 25 bases. The CDR3 is 17 amino acids. The CDR3 DNA sequence: TGCAGCGTTGCTCCTTTGGGCCGGGACCTAACGAGCGGGGAGCTGTTTTTT. This gives the protein CSVAPLGRDLTSGELFF.

The chain recombines TRBV29-1 with TRBJ2-2, with D possibly TRBD1 on 6 matching bases. V lost 1 base to trimming and J lost 6 bases, with 9 bases between them. The CDR3 extends over 13 amino acids. Germline lookup yields CDR1 SQVTM and CDR2 ANQGSEA. CDR3 region: CSVEVGASGELFF. Written as DNA, the CDR3 is TGCAGCGTTGAAGTGGGGGCCTCCGGGGAGCTGTTTTTT.

The rearrangement uses TRBV28 and TRBJ1-3, with D unclear. This CDR3 comprises 15 residues. From germline, CDR1 is MDHEN and CDR2 SYDVKM. V lost 1 base and J 4 bases, leaving 11 bases between the germline ends. The CDR3 DNA sequence: TGTGCCAGCAGTTTATTTCCGATCCAAGGAAACACCATATATTTT. Translation gives CASSLFPIQGNTIYF.

On this clone: Other DNA sequences in the same sample also yield this CDR3. V is TRBV10-3 and J is TRBJ1-5, with a weak D call TRBD1 (5 bases). CDR3 size: 14 residues. Germline V lookup: CDR1 ENHRY, CDR2 SYGVKD. V was shortened by 2 bases and J by 1 base, with 6 bases between the two germline ends. The CDR3 sequence is CAISEGDSNQPQHF. Here the CDR3 DNA reads TGTGCCATCAGTGAGGGGGACAGCAATCAGCCCCAGCATTTT.

The V gene is TRBV6-5, the J gene TRBJ1-5; the D gene is possibly TRBD1 (5 bases). The CDR3 contains 15 residues. V lost 6 bases and J lost 0, with 12 bases in between. Germline V CDR1 and CDR2: MNHEY, SVGAGI. The CDR3 loop is CASRSDSNSNQPQHF. CDR3 nucleotide sequence: TGTGCCAGCAGATCCGACAGTAATAGCAATCAGCCCCAGCATTTT.

The rearrangement joins TRBV30 to TRBJ1-5, with D perhaps TRBD1 (6 bases). The CDR3 has 13 amino acids. The germline gives CDR1 GTSNPN, CDR2 SVGIG (reference sequence). Trimming took off 2 bases at V and 3 bases at J, with 8 bases between the two ends. The CDR3 bases are TGTGCCTGGAGTTGGGGGGCCAATCAGCCCCAGCATTTT. Amino acids: CAWSWGANQPQHF.

The chain carries TRBV6-6 and TRBJ2-3; D is undetermined. V dropped 6 bases and J dropped 2 bases, with 18 bases sitting between them. CDR3 size: 16 residues. Looked up from germline, CDR1 is MNHNY and CDR2 is SVGAGI (reference sequence). DNA for the CDR3: TGTGCCAGCAGACAAGATGGGCACTCCACCACAGATACGCAGTATTTT. It encodes CASRQDGHSTTDTQYF.

The chain joins TRBV6-1 to TRBJ1-1, with D possibly TRBD1 on 5 matching bases. Between the trimmed V and J ends, which lost 4 bases and 3 bases, there was a span of 15 bases. CDR1 is MNHNS, CDR2 SASEGT, per germline. CDR3 length: 15 residues. The CDR3 bases are TGTGCCAGCAGTGCTAGTACAGGCCTCGACACTGAAGCTTTCTTT. Translating it yields CASSASTGLDTEAFF.